This TCR beta chain originates from a study of blood T cell repertoires in COVID-19. The overall study: Sample material is recorded as cDNA or gDNA derived from T cells, B-cell-depleted T cells, or PBMCs.

The cohort comprised adults aged 18 to 89 years residing in 24 US areas. Recovered status applied to Cohort 3 donors who had two consecutive negative PCRs. It also applied to those with clearance or with symptom resolution. Authors' methods: Reference gene primers were amplified, and this amplification served to estimate nucleated cell counts. TCRdb keeps only in-frame clones here, not all; method: immunoSEQ multiplex PCR. D and trimming come from the DNA, and the V and J calls and clone size come from that table. The sample lists a few hundred thousand clones; approximately 85% were seen once. The CDR3 has 16 amino acids. The V end lost 2 bases, the J end lost 0 bases, and 13 bases lay between the germline ends. Germline loops: CDR1 SGHKS, CDR2 YYEKEE (reference sequence).

The sequenced sample consisted of PBMCs or T cells enriched from blood (not recorded which). The chain couples TRBV5-5 to TRBJ2-3; D might be TRBD2 (6 bases). This sequence originates from a woman in her thirties who had recovered from COVID-19. The CDR3 sequence is CASSLPGTASTDTQYF. The CDR3 coding sequence is TGTGCCAGCAGCTTACCCGGGACTGCTAGCACAGATACGCAGTATTTT.